The 19 T cell receptor beta chains listed next were all sequenced from one sample in a study of T-cell memory formation after mild COVID-19. TCRdb re-called the 5' RACE reads with MiXCR, one entry per CDR3 protein. The sample includes about 350,000 distinct CDR3 sequences, approximately 13% of them seen just once. Sequences were obtained from PBMCs or a T cell subset sorted from them (not recorded which). Every receptor here comes from a man between 18 and 35 years old who had mild COVID-19 (a few samples of this study predate the infection). Cell type and time point are not known.

This clonotype appeared many times. The chain links TRBV3-1 to TRBJ2-7, with D hard to call. V was trimmed by 4 bases and J by 0 bases, leaving 13 bases between them. Germline CDR1 LGHDT, CDR2 YNNKEL (reference sequence). The CDR3 is 15 amino acids. The CDR3 region has the DNA TGTGCCAGCAGCCGACTCAACCTAGACTCCTACGAGCAGTACTTC. Its translation is CASSRLNLDSYEQYF.

The chain carries TRBV12-3 or TRBV12-4 and TRBJ2-3; D call uncertain. The CDR3 covers 12 residues. V dropped 5 bases and J dropped 5 bases, with 8 bases sitting between them. The CDR3 sequence: CASSTVGDTQYF. CDR3 nucleotide sequence: TGTGCCAGCAGTACTGTGGGAGATACGCAGTATTTT.

A few counts support this clonotype. The gene calls are TRBV7-8 and TRBJ1-3, with D unresolved. V dropped 1 base and J dropped 2 bases, with 12 bases sitting between them. The CDR3 is made up of 16 amino acids. From germline, CDR1 is SGHVS and CDR2 FQNEAQ. CDR3 protein: CASSLGARRAGNTIYF. CDR3 nucleotides: TGTGCCAGCAGCTTAGGGGCCAGGCGGGCTGGAAACACCATATATTTT.

This clonotype has just a few counts. The J gene is TRBJ1-1, the V gene TRBV7-2, with D perhaps matching TRBD1 (6 bases). Per germline, CDR1 SGHTA and CDR2 FQGNSA. Trimming left V 7 bases short and J 4 bases short, with 22 bases between. This CDR3 contains 16 residues. The CDR3 nucleotides are TGTGCCAGCAACGTAGACAGGCGGGGTCGGGGCACTGAAGCTTTCTTT. Its protein is CASNVDRRGRGTEAFF.

At least ten counts were recorded for this clonotype. This rearrangement joins TRBV5-1 to TRBJ2-1; 11 nucleotides agree with TRBD1. The CDR3 has 15 amino acids. Germline CDR1 is SGHRS and CDR2 is YFSETQ. V shed 4 bases and J 8 bases; nucleotides not matched to a gene: 8. This CDR3 is CASSPGGQGAYEQFF. CDR3 sequence (DNA): TGCGCCAGCAGCCCCGGAGGACAGGGGGCCTATGAGCAGTTCTTC.

V gene TRBV6-5 combines with J gene TRBJ1-1; D remains ambiguous. CDR3 length equals 14 residues. Germline lookup yields CDR1 MNHEY and CDR2 SVGAGI. Trimming removed 5 bases at V and 0 bases at J, with 10 bases between. The CDR3 sequence is CASSTRTVNTEAFF. CDR3 DNA: TGTGCCAGCAGTACTCGGACGGTGAACACTGAAGCTTTCTTT.

This clonotype was seen a few times. The rearrangement uses TRBV24-1 and TRBJ2-3; no firm D call. The V end was cut by 4 bases, the J end by 3 bases, with 13 bases between. The germline V gene encodes CDR1 KGHDR and CDR2 SFDVKD. The CDR3 length is 15 residues. This CDR3 is CATSDPIERTDTQYF. As DNA, the CDR3 is TGTGCCACCAGTGACCCTATAGAGCGTACAGATACGCAGTATTTT.

This clonotype was detected a few times. The CDR3 bases are TGTGCCAGCAGCCTTACGGGAGGGTTCAATCAGCCCCAGCATTTT. Translation gives CASSLTGGFNQPQHF. The chain recombines TRBV7-3 with TRBJ1-5, with no clear D. Germline CDR1 SGHTA, CDR2 FQGTGA. V was trimmed by 5 bases and J by 3 bases, leaving 14 bases between them. This CDR3 is built from 15 residues.

The J gene is TRBJ1-1, the V gene TRBV3-1; D is possibly TRBD1 (5 bases). Germline V gene sequence: CDR1 LGHDT, CDR2 YNNKEL (reference sequence). This CDR3 contains 13 residues. Trimming left V 1 base short and J 7 bases short, with 10 bases between. CDR3: CASSQVGGIEAFF. CDR3 DNA sequence: TGTGCCAGCAGCCAAGTCGGGGGGATTGAAGCTTTCTTT.

The rearrangement joins TRBV7-2 to TRBJ1-1, with 9 positions matching TRBD1. The CDR3 extends over 16 amino acids. The V gene end was trimmed by 1 base and the J gene end by 4 bases; junction bases not matched to a gene: 7. Germline V gives CDR1 SGHTA, CDR2 FQGNSA. The CDR3 nucleotides read TGTGCCAGCAGCTTAGTCCCGGGACAGGGTCGCACTGAAGCTTTCTTT. It yields the protein CASSLVPGQGRTEAFF.

The V and J genes are TRBV21-1 and TRBJ2-1; TRBD2 reflects the table's D call only, with no check against the DNA. TRBV21-1 constitutes a pseudogene. The CDR3 has 16 amino acids. This chain's CDR3 is CASSKAKAGSYNEQFF. In nucleotides, the CDR3 is TGTGCCAGCAGCAAAGCAAAAGCGGGATCCTACAATGAGCAGTTCTTC.

V and J are TRBV20-1 and TRBJ2-2, with 11 bases identical to TRBD2. The ends lost 1 base at V and 4 bases at J; junction bases unmatched: 5. Germline CDR1 is DFQATT and CDR2 is SNEGSKA (reference sequence). The CDR3 loop spans 16 amino acids. Here the CDR3 reads CSARVSGGAGTGELFF. The CDR3 DNA sequence: TGCAGTGCTAGAGTTAGCGGGGGGGCAGGCACCGGGGAGCTGTTTTTT.

This clonotype has a handful of counts. The rearrangement uses TRBV12-3 or TRBV12-4 and TRBJ2-1; D gene uncertain. This CDR3 region has 13 residues. With 6 bases removed from V and 11 bases from J, the gap between germline ends came to 17 bases. CDR3 nucleotides: TGTGCCAGCAGGGCCAAGAGGAGTATAAAGCAGTTCTTC. It specifies CASRAKRSIKQFF.

The chain links TRBV24-1 to TRBJ2-3; D perhaps matches TRBD2 (5 bases). This CDR3 is 11 amino acids long. The germline gives CDR1 KGHDR, CDR2 SFDVKD. The V end was cut by 6 bases, the J end by 11 bases, with 11 bases between. DNA for the CDR3: TGTGCCACCAGTACGAGGGAATGGCAGTATTTT. It is translated as CATSTREWQYF.

This clonotype turned up a few times. Written as DNA, the CDR3 is TGCAGTGCTGAACCTCGGGGGAAGCCAGATACGCAGTATTTT. It encodes CSAEPRGKPDTQYF. The chain carries TRBV20-1 and TRBJ2-3; weak D call: TRBD2 (6 bases). V dropped 5 bases and J dropped 4 bases, with 16 bases sitting between them. The CDR3 is 14 residues long. Germline CDR1 reads DFQATT; CDR2 reads SNEGSKA (reference sequence).

Many counts were recorded for this clonotype. In DNA form, the CDR3 reads TGTGCCAGCAGCGCGACTAGCGGCCCAGATACGCAGTATTTT. This codes for CASSATSGPDTQYF. The V call is TRBV9, the J call TRBJ2-3; TRBD2 matches 9 bases. V lost 3 bases and J lost 4; bases outside the gene matches: 3. Germline loops: CDR1 SGDLS, CDR2 YYNGEE. This CDR3 has 14 amino acids.

This clonotype was seen more than once but under ten times. This chain joins TRBV20-1 and TRBJ1-5, with D possibly TRBD1 on 5 matching bases. Trimming removed 3 bases at V and 10 bases at J, with 16 bases between. CDR3 length equals 13 residues. Germline values: CDR1 DFQATT, CDR2 SNEGSKA (reference sequence). The CDR3 bases are TGCAGTGCTAGGGATAAGATGGGGCCACCCCAGCATTTT. Its protein is CSARDKMGPPQHF.

This chain links TRBV20-1 with TRBJ2-5; 8 bases line up with TRBD2. CDR1 and CDR2 from the germline V gene are DFQATT and SNEGSKA (reference sequence). V was clipped by 7 bases and J by 6 bases; unmatched bases: 7. The CDR3 is 12 amino acids. For the CDR3, the DNA is TGCAGTGTTCGGGGGGGCCCGAAGACCCAGTACTTC. Encoded protein: CSVRGGPKTQYF.

This clonotype showed up just a few times. This sequence joins TRBV25-1 and TRBJ2-5, with 8 bases fitting TRBD1. The CDR3 contains 17 residues. The germline CDR1 and CDR2 sequences are MGHDK and SYGVNS. V was clipped by 3 bases and J by 0 bases; unmatched bases: 9. CDR3 DNA sequence: TGTGCCAGCAGTGACCCGAGGAAGACAGGGGACCAAGAGACCCAGTACTTC. Translating gives CASSDPRKTGDQETQYF. The entire variable domain, with the rest obtained from reference TRBV25-1 and TRBJ2-5, is as follows: EADIYQTPRYLVIGTGKKITLECSQTMGHDKMYWYQQDPGMELHLIHYSYGVNSTEKGDLSSESTVSRIRTEHFPLTLESARPSHTSQYLCASSDPRKTGDQETQYFGPGTRLLVL.